This T cell receptor (beta chain) is drawn from a study of T cell responses to AZD1222 COVID-19 vaccine. The V and J ends lost 9 bases and 2 bases, in that order; junction bases with no gene match: 4. Germline CDR1 MNHNY, CDR2 SVGAGI (reference sequence). The CDR3 runs to 14 residues. Profiling relied on immunoSEQ multiplex PCR, and the TCRdb table lists in-frame clones only, not all of them. The table includes some 130,000 clones, 85% to 95% detected once. Study outcomes and limitations: Sampling that yielded the repertoires occurred only after the peak T cell response.

In regard to this clone: Its cognate antigen is unknown.

This sequence originates from an adult in good health. J is TRBJ2-3 and V is TRBV6-6; TRBD2 agrees at 11 bases. This sample comprised peripheral blood, obtained on day 0 of AZD1222 vaccination. The CDR3 loop is CASSTSGTTDTQYF. CDR3 coding DNA: TGTGCCAGTTCGACTAGCGGGACCACAGATACGCAGTATTTT.